A selection of T cell receptor beta chains follows, all from one sample in a study of T cells in Graves' hyperthyroidism and ophthalmopathy. One entry per CDR3 protein results from TCRdb running MiXCR on the multiplex PCR reads. In the table there are approximately 49,000 distinct CDR3 sequences, roughly 51% of which are singletons. Sequenced: peripheral blood or thyroid tissue (not recorded which). The receptors come from a man aged 18 to 30 with Graves' hyperthyroidism. Both conserved end residues are part of each CDR3. D genes are given only for firm matches. Size is omitted from some rows. Given values are once, few, many or a class for expanded clones.

D gene: NA; clone size: NA; J gene: TRBJ2-5; V gene: TRBV6-1; CDR3 DNA: TGTGCCAGCAGTCCCGGACTACTACAAGAGACCCAGTACTTC; CDR3 protein: CASSPGLLQETQYF
D gene: NA; clone size: NA; J gene: TRBJ1-1; V gene: TRBV15; CDR3 DNA: TGTGCCACCAGCAAGCGGAAGAACACTGAAGCTTTCTTT; CDR3 protein: CATSKRKNTEAFF
D gene: NA; clone size: many; J gene: TRBJ2-5; V gene: TRBV28; CDR3 DNA: TGTGCCAGCAGTTTATTGCGGAAGGGGGAGACCCAGTACTTC; CDR3 protein: CASSLLRKGETQYF
D gene: NA; clone size: NA; J gene: TRBJ1-2; V gene: TRBV12-3/TRBV12-4; CDR3 DNA: TGTGCCAGCAGTTTATGGGGTGCTCGGTATGGCTACACCTTC; CDR3 protein: CASSLWGARYGYTF
D gene: NA; clone size: few; J gene: TRBJ1-2; V gene: TRBV10-2; CDR3 DNA: TGCGCCAGCAGCGGCGGGAGACCCTATGGCTACACCTTC; CDR3 protein: CASSGGRPYGYTF
D gene: NA; clone size: many; J gene: TRBJ2-3; V gene: TRBV5-1; CDR3 DNA: TGCGCCAGCAGCATAAGGACAGTTCGCACAGATACGCAGTATTTT; CDR3 protein: CASSIRTVRTDTQYF
D gene: TRBD1; clone size: NA; J gene: TRBJ1-2; V gene: TRBV7-9; CDR3 DNA: TGTGCCAGCAGCCTGAGAGGGGGCATATATGGCTACACCTTC; CDR3 protein: CASSLRGGIYGYTF
D gene: NA; clone size: few; J gene: TRBJ1-2; V gene: TRBV5-1; CDR3 DNA: TGCGCCAGCAGCTTGGAGGGGGACTATGGCTACACCTTC; CDR3 protein: CASSLEGDYGYTF
D gene: NA; clone size: NA; J gene: TRBJ1-2; V gene: TRBV10-3; CDR3 DNA: TGTGCCATCAGACAGGGTCCCTGCTATGGCTACACCTTC; CDR3 protein: CAIRQGPCYGYTF
D gene: NA; clone size: NA; J gene: TRBJ1-5; V gene: TRBV20-1; CDR3 DNA: TGCAGTGCTGACGACGGAGTTCATAGCAATCAGCCCCAGCATTTT; CDR3 protein: CSADDGVHSNQPQHF
D gene: TRBD1; clone size: many; J gene: TRBJ2-5; V gene: TRBV6-5; CDR3 DNA: TGTGCCAGCAGTTACTCAGGGACAGGGTGGCAAGAGACCCAGTACTTC; CDR3 protein: CASSYSGTGWQETQYF
D gene: NA; clone size: many; J gene: TRBJ1-5; V gene: TRBV6-1; CDR3 DNA: TGTGCCAGCAGTCATGTTCCGCAGGGGCGCCAGCATTTT; CDR3 protein: CASSHVPQGRQHF
D gene: TRBD2; clone size: once; J gene: TRBJ2-7; V gene: TRBV9; CDR3 DNA: TGTGCCAGCAGCACTAGCGGGATGTACGAGCAGTACTTC; CDR3 protein: CASSTSGMYEQYF
D gene: TRBD2; clone size: many; J gene: TRBJ2-5; V gene: TRBV6-5; CDR3 DNA: TGTGCCAGCAGTTACGGGCTAGCGGGACGAGAGACCCAGTACTTC; CDR3 protein: CASSYGLAGRETQYF
D gene: TRBD1; clone size: many; J gene: TRBJ2-2; V gene: TRBV6-6; CDR3 DNA: TGTGCCAGCAACCTCCTTTGGACAGGGAGGACCGGGGAGCTGTTTTTT; CDR3 protein: CASNLLWTGRTGELFF
D gene: TRBD2; clone size: NA; J gene: TRBJ2-5; V gene: TRBV20-1; CDR3 DNA: TGCAGTGCTAGGGGAGGGACTAGCAACATCGAGACCCAGTACTTC; CDR3 protein: CSARGGTSNIETQYF
D gene: TRBD1; clone size: many; J gene: TRBJ2-7; V gene: TRBV4-1; CDR3 DNA: TGCGCCAGCAGCCAATTCCGGACAGGGCCCTTCTGGGGCCCCTACGAGCAGTACTTC; CDR3 protein: CASSQFRTGPFWGPYEQYF
D gene: NA; clone size: NA; J gene: TRBJ1-5; V gene: TRBV19; CDR3 DNA: TGTGCCAGTAGTATCCGGTCGACGGGCAATCAGCCCCAGCATTTT; CDR3 protein: CASSIRSTGNQPQHF
D gene: TRBD1; clone size: NA; J gene: TRBJ2-7; V gene: TRBV7-2; CDR3 DNA: TGTGCCAGCAGCGTGGACAGGGGACTTTTCTACGAGCAGTACTTC; CDR3 protein: CASSVDRGLFYEQYF
D gene: NA; clone size: NA; J gene: TRBJ2-1; V gene: TRBV10-3; CDR3 DNA: TGTGCCATCAGTGAGTCCCTACAGGGTCCCTACAATGAGCAGTTCTTC; CDR3 protein: CAISESLQGPYNEQFF
D gene: NA; clone size: many; J gene: TRBJ2-7; V gene: TRBV6-6; CDR3 DNA: TGTGCCAGCAGTTACACCGGGGGATCCTACGAGCAGTACTTC; CDR3 protein: CASSYTGGSYEQYF
D gene: NA; clone size: NA; J gene: TRBJ1-6; V gene: TRBV20-1; CDR3 DNA: TGCAGTGCAGGAGCCTCCTATAATTCACCCCTCCACTTT; CDR3 protein: CSAGASYNSPLHF
D gene: TRBD1; clone size: once; J gene: TRBJ1-1; V gene: TRBV12-3/TRBV12-4; CDR3 DNA: TGTGCCAGCAGTCGTGTGACAGGGGGCATGGCTTTCTTT; CDR3 protein: CASSRVTGGMAFF
D gene: NA; clone size: NA; J gene: TRBJ1-3; V gene: TRBV2; CDR3 DNA: TGTGCCAGCAGTGTCGAACATACGAGCTCTGGAAACACCATATATTTT; CDR3 protein: CASSVEHTSSGNTIYF
D gene: NA; clone size: NA; J gene: TRBJ1-5; V gene: TRBV6-1; CDR3 DNA: TGTGCCAGCTGCGTAGGAGTTAGCAATCAGCCCCAGCATTTT; CDR3 protein: CASCVGVSNQPQHF
D gene: TRBD1; clone size: NA; J gene: TRBJ2-7; V gene: TRBV7-2; CDR3 DNA: TGTGCCAGCAGGGGAGGTGGGACAGGCAAAACCTACGAGCAGTACTTT; CDR3 protein: CASRGGGTGKTYEQYF
D gene: NA; clone size: NA; J gene: TRBJ1-3; V gene: TRBV2; CDR3 DNA: TGTGCCAGCAGTGAATCACCAGGAAACACCATATATTTT; CDR3 protein: CASSESPGNTIYF
D gene: TRBD2; clone size: NA; J gene: TRBJ2-7; V gene: TRBV10-2; CDR3 DNA: TGCGCCAGCAGTGCACGGACGACTAGCGGGAGTACCCACGAGCAGTACTTC; CDR3 protein: CASSARTTSGSTHEQYF
D gene: TRBD2; clone size: many; J gene: TRBJ2-7; V gene: TRBV20-1; CDR3 DNA: TGCAGTGCTAGTCTGGGAGGGCCAGTATCCTACGAGCAGTACTTC; CDR3 protein: CSASLGGPVSYEQYF
D gene: TRBD1; clone size: NA; J gene: TRBJ2-7; V gene: TRBV7-2; CDR3 DNA: TGTGCCAGCAGCACCCGGGACAGGGTCGAGCAGTACTTC; CDR3 protein: CASSTRDRVEQYF
D gene: NA; clone size: many; J gene: TRBJ1-2; V gene: TRBV5-1; CDR3 DNA: TGCGCCAGCAGCTTGGTGGAGACTAACTATGGCTACACCTTC; CDR3 protein: CASSLVETNYGYTF
D gene: NA; clone size: many; J gene: TRBJ1-5; V gene: TRBV12-3/TRBV12-4; CDR3 DNA: TGTGCCAGCAGTCCCCGCAATCAGCCCCAGCATTTT; CDR3 protein: CASSPRNQPQHF
D gene: TRBD2; clone size: NA; J gene: TRBJ2-5; V gene: TRBV19; CDR3 DNA: TGTGCCAGTAGTATAATACTAGCGGAGCAAGAGACCCAGTACTTC; CDR3 protein: CASSIILAEQETQYF